Here is one T cell receptor beta chain with its context. Its antigen remains unknown. Naive CD8+ T cells displayed a CD45RO-CCR7+CD27+CD95- phenotype. Preparation of TRB cDNA libraries relied on 5' RACE carrying UMI labels. TCRdb reprocessed the 5' RACE reads, with one entry per CDR3 protein and no DNA. Found here are about 63,000 distinct CDR3 sequences; the top ten clones hold around 4.8%. This entry comes from a study of CXCR3-negative and CXCR3-positive naive CD8 T cells. Study-wide points: Naive CXCR3-positive cells had TRB CDR3s more hydrophobic than those of CXCR3-negative naive cells. Naive subsets were similarly diverse, while memory CD8+ repertoires were much less diverse.

The sample comprised naive CXCR3+ CD8+ T cells from blood. Subset defined: CD45RO-CCR7+CD27+CD95- naive CD8+ T cells expressing CXCR3 (TNR3+). This TCR was sampled from a human donor in good health. Some clones in this sample may be carry-over from other donors' samples.

CDR3: CASSAGQGMEQYF. The J gene is TRBJ2-7, the V gene TRBV9; there is no DNA to check the TCRdb D call of TRBD1. In germline, CDR1 is SGDLS, CDR2 YYNGEE. The CDR3 is made up of 13 amino acids. Together with reference TRBV9 and TRBJ2-7, the CDR3 gives the full variable domain: DSGVTQTPKHLITATGQRVTLRCSPRSGDLSVYWYQQSLDQGLQFLIQYYNGEERAKGNILERFSAQQFPDLHSELNLSSLELGDSALYFCASSAGQGMEQYFGPGTRLTVT.